Each of the 29 T cell receptor beta chains below was sequenced from the same sample in a study of blood T cell repertoires in COVID-19. Profiling relied on immunoSEQ multiplex PCR, and the TCRdb table lists in-frame clones only, not all of them. The sample shows more than 300,000 clones, over 75% of them seen only once. Source material: PBMCs or T cells enriched from blood (not recorded which). The receptors here all came from a woman aged 18-29 years who had recovered from COVID-19.

The rearrangement joins TRBV6-4 to TRBJ2-7, with 8 bases aligning to TRBD2. Germline CDR1 reads MRHNA; CDR2 reads SNTAGT. J was trimmed by 3 bases and V by 5 bases; bases with no gene match: 6. This CDR3 region has 14 residues. The CDR3 reads CASSILAGDYEQYF. CDR3 DNA sequence: TGTGCCAGCAGTATTCTAGCGGGTGACTACGAGCAGTACTTC.

This chain links TRBV18 with TRBJ1-3; 9 bases are shared with TRBD1. CDR1 and CDR2 (germline): KGHSH, LQKENI. V gave up 3 bases and J gave up 4 bases; unmatched junction bases: 4. The CDR3 contains 15 residues. Written as DNA, the CDR3 is TGTGCCAGCTCACCCCAGGGACAGGGAGGAAACACCATATATTTT. It specifies CASSPQGQGGNTIYF.

The genes are TRBV7-2 and TRBJ1-4; D uncertain. CDR3 length: 14 residues. CDR1 and CDR2 (germline): SGHTA, FQGNSA. V was pared by 5 bases and J by 3 bases, with 10 bases between. In nucleotides, the CDR3 is TGTGCCAGCAGCCGTCAGGCCTCTAATGAAAAACTGTTTTTT. It encodes CASSRQASNEKLFF.

The rearrangement links TRBV27 to TRBJ2-7, with TRBD2 matching 14 bases. Germline CDR1 and CDR2: MNHEY and SMNVEV (reference sequence). Trimming cost V 7 bases and J 5 bases; bases outside gene matches: 10. The CDR3 extends over 16 amino acids. CDR3 bases: TGTGCCAGCACCACTAAGGGGACTAGCGGGAGTAACGAGCAGTACTTC. Its protein product is CASTTKGTSGSNEQYF.

The chain employs TRBV30 and TRBJ2-7; D ambiguous. CDR1 is GTSNPN and CDR2 is SVGIG in the germline V gene (reference sequence). V lost 1 base and J 3 bases, leaving 4 bases between the germline ends. The CDR3 extends over 11 amino acids. The CDR3 reads CAWSGGYEQYF. The CDR3 DNA reads as TGTGCCTGGAGTGGAGGCTACGAGCAGTACTTC.

The J gene is TRBJ2-1, the V gene TRBV10-1, with 7 bases matching TRBD2. The V segment lost 8 bases and the J segment 3 bases; nucleotides outside the gene matches: 7. This CDR3 region has 14 residues. Germline assignment: CDR1 WNHNN and CDR2 SYGVQD (reference sequence). The CDR3 protein is CASGSGGGYNEQFF. Here the CDR3 DNA reads TGCGCCAGCGGTTCAGGCGGGGGCTACAATGAGCAGTTCTTC.

In DNA, the CDR3 is TGTGCCAGCAGCCGGGAGAACAGCGTTGAGCAGTACTTC. The encoded protein is CASSRENSVEQYF. The chain links TRBV7-9 to TRBJ2-7; perhaps TRBD2 as D (6 bases). Germline V gene lookup returns CDR1 SEHNR and CDR2 FQNEAQ (reference sequence). The V gene lost 5 bases and the J gene lost 7 bases, with 15 bases spanning the gap. This CDR3 has 13 residues.

On this clone itself: The junction differs from germline at one of its ends, possibly a read error. DNA for the CDR3: TGTGCCAGACCCAACCGCTCCCACGGAGGTTCCTTC. This sequence encodes CARPNRSHGGSF. The V and J genes are TRBV5-3 and TRBJ2-7; a weak D match, TRBD2 (5 bases). TRBV5-3 is assigned to the ORF class and has an uncertain function. The CDR3 consists of 12 residues.

The CDR3 sequence is CASSTYGQGETQYF. Written as DNA, the CDR3 is TGCGCCAGCAGCACCTACGGACAGGGAGAGACCCAGTACTTC. This sequence joins TRBV5-1 and TRBJ2-5, with TRBD1 identical over 8 bases. Germline assignment: CDR1 SGHRS and CDR2 YFSETQ. This CDR3 is 14 amino acids long. J lost 4 bases, V lost 4 bases, and 6 bases had no gene match.

This clone was picked up a small number of times. The chain recombines TRBV10-1 with TRBJ1-2, with TRBD1 matching 9 bases. With V trimmed by 2 bases and J by 8 bases, 6 bases remained unmatched. CDR3 length: 14 residues. Germline values: CDR1 WNHNN, CDR2 SYGVQD (reference sequence). The CDR3 sequence: CASSETLDRGGYTF. Here the CDR3 DNA reads TGCGCCAGCAGTGAGACGCTGGACAGGGGAGGCTACACCTTC.

V gene TRBV28 combines with J gene TRBJ1-2, with D perhaps TRBD1 (5 bases). CDR3 length: 15 amino acids. Germline V CDR1 and CDR2: MDHEN, SYDVKM. Trimming took 5 bases from V and 0 from J, leaving 13 bases between them. CDR3 loop: CASSPLSRANYGYTF. In DNA, the CDR3 is TGTGCCAGCAGTCCCCTATCCAGGGCTAACTATGGCTACACCTTC.

The rearrangement links TRBV2 to TRBJ2-3; 14 nucleotides align to TRBD2. Looked up from germline, CDR1 is SNHLY and CDR2 is FYNNEI. Trimming took 6 bases from V and 4 from J; bases not matched to a gene: 3. The CDR3 has 15 amino acids. CDR3 region: CASSPTSGGADTQYF. In nucleotides, the CDR3 is TGTGCCAGCAGCCCGACTAGCGGGGGGGCAGATACGCAGTATTTT.

The sample holds one count of this clone. The chain combines TRBV21-1 with TRBJ2-1; the listed D gene, TRBD2, was not tested against the DNA. TRBV21-1 is a pseudogene locus. There are 20 residues in the CDR3. DNA of the CDR3: TGTGCCAGCAGCAAGTTGTGGACTAGCGGGGGGGTCGGGTCCTACAATGAGCAGTTCTTC. Translated: CASSKLWTSGGVGSYNEQFF.

The chain recombines TRBV5-1 with TRBJ2-5; 7 nucleotides align to TRBD2. The CDR3 has 15 residues. The V segment lost 5 bases and the J segment 5 bases; nucleotides outside the gene matches: 12. Germline CDR1 is SGHRS and CDR2 is YFSETQ. The CDR3 DNA is TGCGCCAGCAGATGGGGGAGGGGCCGCGGGGAGACCCAGTACTTC. Translation: CASRWGRGRGETQYF.

The J gene is TRBJ1-1, the V gene TRBV14; D ambiguous. This CDR3 comprises 13 residues. CDR1 and CDR2 from the germline V gene are SGHDN and FVKESK. Trimming removed 3 bases from V and 1 base from J, with 6 bases in between. The CDR3 nucleotides read TGTGCCAGCAGCCACGGTGCGAACACTGAAGCTTTCTTT. It encodes CASSHGANTEAFF.

The V gene is TRBV7-2, the J gene TRBJ1-4; no definite D call. CDR1 and CDR2 from the germline V gene are SGHTA and FQGNSA. The CDR3 has 14 residues. The germline V and J ends were trimmed by 0 bases and 8 bases, with 10 bases remaining between them. CDR3 bases: TGTGCCAGCAGCTTAGCGGGCCGGTTAGAAAAACTGTTTTTT. Its protein product is CASSLAGRLEKLFF. Full variable domain (remainder filled in from reference TRBV7-2 and TRBJ1-4): GAGVSQSPSNKVTEKGKDVELRCDPISGHTALYWYRQSLGQGLEFLIYFQGNSAPDKSGLPSDRFSAERTGGSVSTLTIQRTQQEDSAVYLCASSLAGRLEKLFFGSGTQLSVL.

The CDR3 DNA sequence: TGTGCCAGTAGTATGGTCACAGGGGGTCAAGAGACCCAGTACTTC. Protein sequence: CASSMVTGGQETQYF. The rearrangement joins TRBV19 to TRBJ2-5, with 8 positions matching TRBD1. Germline-derived CDR1 and CDR2 are LNHDA and SQIVND (reference sequence). The CDR3 contains 15 residues. The V and J ends lost 3 bases and 2 bases, in that order; junction bases with no gene match: 5. Full variable domain (missing parts from reference TRBV19 and TRBJ2-5): DGGITQSPKYLFRKEGQNVTLSCEQNLNHDAMYWYRQDPGQGLRLIYYSQIVNDFQKGDIAEGYSVSREKKESFPLTVTSAQKNPTAFYLCASSMVTGGQETQYFGPGTRLLVL.

This chain connects TRBV5-6 to TRBJ2-6, with D unclear. The CDR3 is made up of 14 amino acids. V shed 5 bases and J shed 1 base, with 7 bases lying between them. Germline lookup yields CDR1 SGHDT and CDR2 YYEEEE. CDR3 sequence reads: CASSITSGANVLTF. CDR3 DNA sequence: TGTGCCAGCAGTATTACTTCTGGGGCCAACGTCCTGACTTTC.

The table lists this clone with a count of one. The rearrangement joins TRBV5-6 to TRBJ1-6, with D possibly TRBD1 on 6 matching bases. The CDR3 is 17 amino acids. From germline, CDR1 is SGHDT and CDR2 YYEEEE. The V gene lost 4 bases and the J gene lost 4 bases, with 18 bases spanning the gap. The CDR3 is CASSTYRVGVYNSPLHF. CDR3 sequence (DNA): TGTGCCAGCAGCACTTACAGGGTAGGGGTATATAATTCACCCCTCCACTTT. The complete variable domain, with remaining parts taken from reference TRBV5-6 and TRBJ1-6, reads DAGVTQSPTHLIKTRGQQVTLRCSPKSGHDTVSWYQQALGQGPQFIFQYYEEEERQRGNFPDRFSGHQFPNYSSELNVNALLLGDSALYLCASSTYRVGVYNSPLHFGNGTRLTVT.

J is TRBJ1-2 and V is TRBV28, with D hard to call. V shed 3 bases and J shed 5 bases, with 7 bases lying between them. The CDR3 is 12 residues long. The germline gives CDR1 MDHEN, CDR2 SYDVKM. The CDR3 is CASSLKAYGYTF. CDR3 DNA sequence: TGTGCCAGCAGTTTGAAAGCTTATGGCTACACCTTC.

V is TRBV3-1 (or the pseudogene TRBV3-2) and J is TRBJ1-5, with D possibly matching TRBD1 (5 bases). Germline CDR1 LGHDT, CDR2 YNNKEL (reference sequence). The CDR3 has 13 amino acids. V was shortened by 2 bases and J by 5 bases, with 7 bases between the two germline ends. As DNA, the CDR3 is TGTGCCAGCAGCCAACAAGGGGATCAGCCCCAGCATTTT. This encodes CASSQQGDQPQHF.

The V call is TRBV28, the J call TRBJ1-2; the D is unclear. Germline V CDR1 and CDR2: MDHEN, SYDVKM. Trimming took off 6 bases at V and 4 bases at J, with 21 bases between the two ends. The length of the CDR3 is 16 residues. This chain's CDR3 is CASSQTARSGSYGYTF. The CDR3 DNA sequence: TGTGCCAGCAGCCAGACGGCCCGGAGTGGGAGCTATGGCTACACCTTC.

This sequence joins TRBV27 and TRBJ1-2; D remains unclear. Trimming removed 2 bases from V and 0 bases from J, with 10 bases in between. Per the germline V gene, CDR1 is MNHEY and CDR2 is SMNVEV (reference sequence). The CDR3 is 15 residues long. CDR3 sequence (DNA): TGTGCCAGCAGTTTAAGATCCGGTGCTAACTATGGCTACACCTTC. This encodes CASSLRSGANYGYTF.

This CDR3 reads CASRGTGGEQYF. The CDR3 nucleotides read TGTGCCAGCAGGGGGACAGGGGGGGAGCAGTACTTC. V usage is TRBV27 and J usage is TRBJ2-7; TRBD1 aligns across 11 bases. The CDR3 covers 12 residues. J was trimmed by 7 bases and V by 6 bases; bases with no gene match: 2. Germline V gives CDR1 MNHEY, CDR2 SMNVEV (reference sequence).

This rearrangement joins TRBV24-1 to TRBJ2-3; D is possibly TRBD2 (6 bases). The CDR3 has 16 residues. Germline assignment: CDR1 KGHDR and CDR2 SFDVKD. V was pared by 1 base and J by 1 base, with 11 bases between. The CDR3 sequence is CATSDFPTRGTDTQYF. For the CDR3, the DNA is TGTGCCACCAGTGATTTCCCGACTAGAGGCACAGATACGCAGTATTTT.

The gene calls are TRBV24-1 and TRBJ2-5; a possible D gene is TRBD1 (5 bases). The germline CDR1 and CDR2 sequences are KGHDR and SFDVKD. The CDR3 runs 15 residues. V lost 1 base and J lost 2, with 10 bases in between. CDR3 protein: CATSDLSRDQETQYF. The DNA for the CDR3 is TGTGCCACCAGTGATTTATCCAGGGATCAAGAGACCCAGTACTTC.

This clone was seen a handful of times. The chain links TRBV5-6 to TRBJ1-1; 9 nucleotides agree with TRBD1. The CDR3 runs 15 residues. V was clipped by 3 bases and J by 3 bases; unmatched bases: 6. The V gene's germline CDR1 is SGHDT and CDR2 YYEEEE. CDR3 in DNA: TGTGCCAGCAGCTCGCGGGGGGACAGGGACACTGAAGCTTTCTTT. The encoded protein is CASSSRGDRDTEAFF.

J is TRBJ2-7 and V is TRBV4-1; 11 bases are a match to TRBD1. V was pared by 6 bases and J by 3 bases, with 1 base of the junction left unmatched. CDR1 is MGHRA, CDR2 YSYEKL, per germline. The CDR3 spans 13 residues. CDR3 DNA sequence: TGCGCCAGCAGAGGGACAGGGGGCTACGAGCAGTACTTC. It yields the protein CASRGTGGYEQYF.

This sequence joins TRBV2 and TRBJ2-5; TRBD2 matches 9 bases. In germline, CDR1 is SNHLY, CDR2 FYNNEI. The CDR3 runs to 16 residues. Trimming cost V 7 bases and J 0 bases; bases outside gene matches: 9. The CDR3 coding sequence is TGTGCCAGCACTCCGACTAGCGGTGGGGACCAAGAGACCCAGTACTTC. It specifies CASTPTSGGDQETQYF.